This T cell receptor (beta chain) appears in the sequencing data of a study of blood T cell repertoires in COVID-19. In regard to this clone: The same CDR3 arises from other DNA sequences in this sample as well.

Trimming stripped 0 bases from V and 9 bases from J, with 12 bases between. Germline V gene data show CDR1 as LGHDT and CDR2 as YNNKEL (reference sequence). The length of the CDR3 is 14 residues. The table came from immunoSEQ multiplex PCR; TCRdb's copy has only in-frame clones and leaves some out. The sample holds some 390,000 clones, over 75% seen once. The sequence came from a man aged 25-40 years who had recovered from COVID-19. The source material was PBMCs or T cells enriched from blood (not recorded which). The chain combines TRBV3-1 (or the pseudogene TRBV3-2) with TRBJ1-5; the D is unclear. The DNA of the CDR3 is TGTGCCAGCAGCCAAGAAGGCAGCGGCTCGCCCCAGCATTTT. Its translation is CASSQEGSGSPQHF.